The T cell receptor beta chain under discussion was sequenced for a study of blood T cell repertoires in COVID-19. The V gene lost 3 bases and the J gene lost 4 bases, with 4 bases spanning the gap. The CDR3 consists of 11 residues. Germline CDR1 and CDR2: SQVTM and ANQGSEA. Measured with immunoSEQ multiplex PCR; TCRdb has only the in-frame clones, and not every one. In the table there are approximately 250,000 clones, roughly 83% of which are singletons. This clonotype was obtained from a woman between 50 and 59 years old with acute or convalescent COVID-19. The sequencing sample was made of peripheral blood. The chain has TRBV29-1 and TRBJ1-3; no clear D. Written as DNA, the CDR3 is TGCAGCGTTGACCTGGGAAACACCATATATTTT. Amino acids: CSVDLGNTIYF.